This T cell receptor beta chain was documented in a study of T cell changes during pregnancy in multiple sclerosis. The CDR3 is made up of 12 amino acids. Trimming cost V 0 bases and J 7 bases, with 3 bases left between them. Per the germline V gene, CDR1 is MNHEY and CDR2 is SMNVEV (reference sequence). This clone appeared a few times. TCRdb keeps only in-frame clones here, not all; method: immunoSEQ multiplex PCR. The sample gives 40,000 to 60,000 clones, roughly 94% of which show up once; roughly 5% is in the top ten. The sample here was CD8+ T cells from peripheral blood mononuclear cells, taken before pregnancy. This TCR was recovered from a female donor with multiple sclerosis, enrolled in a pregnancy study. The chain is built from TRBV27 and TRBJ2-2; D gene ambiguous. CDR3: CASSLSSGELFF. The CDR3 DNA sequence: TGTGCCAGCAGTTTATCCAGCGGGGAGCTGTTTTTT.